Sequencing of this T cell receptor (beta chain) was carried out in a study of cytomegalovirus exposure and HLA in healthy donors. General observations from the study: Investigators reported around 150 TCR beta chains as tied to cytomegalovirus. Most TCR sequences proved rare, with some public TCRs found in many donors. The CMV antigen specificity of three CMV-associated chains was confirmed through in vitro analysis.

Clones were read by immunoSEQ multiplex PCR, and TCRdb kept only the in-frame ones, dropping some. The table has 170,000 or so clones, 80% to 85% seen once. Points on this clone: The antigen is undetermined.

In germline, CDR1 is MNHEY, CDR2 SVGAGI. The CDR3 spans 16 residues. The junction had 12 bases not matched to a gene; V was cut back by 0 bases and J by 12 bases. This TCR came from a young woman in good health and CMV-seropositive. The chain has TRBV6-5 and TRBJ2-3, with 10 positions matching TRBD2. The sequenced sample consisted of PBMCs. In DNA, the CDR3 is TGTGCCAGCAGTTACTCTATCAGCGGGGGGGCCACCTTACAGTATTTT. Protein product: CASSYSISGGATLQYF.